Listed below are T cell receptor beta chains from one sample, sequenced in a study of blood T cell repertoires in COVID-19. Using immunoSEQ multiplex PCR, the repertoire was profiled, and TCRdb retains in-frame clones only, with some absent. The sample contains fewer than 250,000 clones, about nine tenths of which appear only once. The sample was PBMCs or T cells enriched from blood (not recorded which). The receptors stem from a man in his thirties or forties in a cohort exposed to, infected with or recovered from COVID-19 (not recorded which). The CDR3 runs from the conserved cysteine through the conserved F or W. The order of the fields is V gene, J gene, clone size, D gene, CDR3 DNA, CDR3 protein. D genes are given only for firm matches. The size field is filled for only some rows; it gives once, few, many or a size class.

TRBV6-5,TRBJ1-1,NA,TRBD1,TGTGCCAGCGACAGGGGAGAGAACACTGAAGCTTTCTTT,CASDRGENTEAFF
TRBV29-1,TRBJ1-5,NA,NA,TGCAGCGTTGCCGAGGGTCGTCAGCCCCAGCATTTT,CSVAEGRQPQHF
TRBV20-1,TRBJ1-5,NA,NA,TGCAGTGCTAGTAGGACAGCGGCCAATCAGCCCCAGCATTTT,CSASRTAANQPQHF
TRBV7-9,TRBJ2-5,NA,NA,TGTGCCAGCACCTTGAGGGACTCGGTGCAAGAGACCCAGTACTTC,CASTLRDSVQETQYF
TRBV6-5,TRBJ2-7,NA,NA,TGTGCCAGTGCCGGGATCGGGGTAAACTACGAGCAGTACTTC,CASAGIGVNYEQYF
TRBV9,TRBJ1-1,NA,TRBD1,TGTGCCAGCAGCCCAGGGGGACGGTGGAACACTGAAGCTTTCTTT,CASSPGGRWNTEAFF
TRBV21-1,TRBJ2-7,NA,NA,TGTGCCAGCAGCAAAGGCGATAGCGAGCAGTACTTC,CASSKGDSEQYF
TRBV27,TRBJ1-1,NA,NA,TGTGCCAGCAGTTTATCGTCGTTGGCAGGGGCGCCGAACACTGAAGCTTTCTTT,CASSLSSLAGAPNTEAFF
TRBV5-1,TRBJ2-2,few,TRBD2,TGCGCCAGTATCCCGACTAGCGGGACGAACACCGGGGAGCTGTTTTTT,CASIPTSGTNTGELFF
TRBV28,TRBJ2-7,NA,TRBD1,TGTGCCAGCAGCAACAGGGGGTCTTACTACGAGCAGTACTTC,CASSNRGSYYEQYF
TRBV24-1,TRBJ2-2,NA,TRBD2,TGTGCCACCAGTGATTTGCCGGGAGGGCCGTGGAACACCGGGGAGCTGTTTTTT,CATSDLPGGPWNTGELFF
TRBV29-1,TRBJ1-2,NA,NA,TGCAGCGTCCCGTCGGGGGGGGCTCTTACCTTC,CSVPSGGALTF
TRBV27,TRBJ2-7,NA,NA,TGTGCCAGCAGTTTAGGAGCGTTACTACCGGAGTACTTC,CASSLGALLPEYF
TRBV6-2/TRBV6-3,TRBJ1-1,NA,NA,TGTGCCAGCAGTTACGGCAGAGGCACTGAAGCTTTCTTT,CASSYGRGTEAFF
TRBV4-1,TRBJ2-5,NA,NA,TGCGCCAGCAGCCAAGTCGGCATCTCCCAGGATAGCCAGTACTTC,CASSQVGISQDSQYF
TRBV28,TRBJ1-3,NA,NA,TGTGCCAGCAGTCAACCGCCGGGATCTGGAAACACCATATATTTT,CASSQPPGSGNTIYF
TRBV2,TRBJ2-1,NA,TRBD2,TGTGCCAGCAGGCGCGCAGGGACCGGCCGAGCGGGGGAGCAGTTCTTC,CASRRAGTGRAGEQFF
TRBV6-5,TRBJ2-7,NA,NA,TGTGCCAGCAGTTACTCGTACACGGCGGAGGAACAGTACTTC,CASSYSYTAEEQYF
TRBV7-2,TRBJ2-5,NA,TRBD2,TGTGCCAGCAGCGCCTCGGGACTAGCGGGAGGGCCGGGGCAAGAGACCCAGTACTTC,CASSASGLAGGPGQETQYF
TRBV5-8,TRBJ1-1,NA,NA,TGTGCCAGCAGCTTGCTTGGCACCACTGAAGCTTTCTTT,CASSLLGTTEAFF
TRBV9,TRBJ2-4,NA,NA,TGTGCCAGCAGCGCGGGACTGGGGATGGGGAACATTCAGTACTTC,CASSAGLGMGNIQYF
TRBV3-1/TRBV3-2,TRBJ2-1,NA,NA,TGTGCCAGCAGCCAAGAAAATAACAATGAGCAGTTCTTC,CASSQENNNEQFF
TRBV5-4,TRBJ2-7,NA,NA,TGTGCCAGCAGCCAAGCGGGTGGGAGGAGGGAGCAGTACTTC,CASSQAGGRREQYF
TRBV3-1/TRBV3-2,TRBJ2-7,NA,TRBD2,TGTGCCAGCAGCCACCGGACTAGCGTGGCCTACGAGCAGTACTTC,CASSHRTSVAYEQYF
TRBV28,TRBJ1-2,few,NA,TGTGCCAGCAGTACAAAGCGGACAGCCTGGCTTGGCTACACCTTC,CASSTKRTAWLGYTF
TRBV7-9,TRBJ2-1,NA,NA,TGTGCCAGCAGCCACGGTAGGGCGGGTTGGGATGAGCAGTTCTTC,CASSHGRAGWDEQFF
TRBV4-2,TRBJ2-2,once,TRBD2,TGTGCCAGCAGCCAAGACCATAGCGGGAGCCTCACCGGGGAGCTGTTTTTT,CASSQDHSGSLTGELFF
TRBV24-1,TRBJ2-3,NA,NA,TGTGCCACCAGTGATTGGGGGCCGCAGTATTTT,CATSDWGPQYF
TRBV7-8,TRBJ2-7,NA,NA,TGTGCCAGCAGCTATTTAGACAGTCTCTACGAGCAGTACTTC,CASSYLDSLYEQYF
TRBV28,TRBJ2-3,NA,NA,TGTGCCAGCCTAGCGTCTAGCACAGATACGCAGTATTTT,CASLASSTDTQYF
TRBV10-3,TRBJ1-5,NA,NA,TGTGCCATCAGTGAGGTCAGGGCCGATCAGCCCCAGCATTTT,CAISEVRADQPQHF
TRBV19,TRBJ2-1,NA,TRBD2,TGTGCCAGTAGTACTGACCGGGGACTAGCAGGCAATGAGCAGTTCTTC,CASSTDRGLAGNEQFF
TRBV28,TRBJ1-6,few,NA,TGTGCCAGCAGTTGGGCCGCTTGGGTGCTGTATAATTCACCCCTCCACTTT,CASSWAAWVLYNSPLHF
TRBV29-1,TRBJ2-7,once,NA,TGCAGCGTTGAAGAGGCCAGGGGACCCTCCTACGAGCAGTACTTC,CSVEEARGPSYEQYF
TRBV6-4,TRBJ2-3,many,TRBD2,TGTGCCAGCAGTGACGCGGGAGGCACAGATACGCAGTATTTT,CASSDAGGTDTQYF
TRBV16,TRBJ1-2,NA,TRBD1,TGTGCCAGCAGCCAAAGACAGGGCAATGGCTACACCTTC,CASSQRQGNGYTF
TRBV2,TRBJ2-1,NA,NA,TGTGCCAGCAGTGAACCTGCTAGCGAGACCTACAATGAGCAGTTCTTC,CASSEPASETYNEQFF
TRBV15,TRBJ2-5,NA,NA,TGTGCCACCGGGCTCAGGGGAGAGACCCAGTACTTC,CATGLRGETQYF
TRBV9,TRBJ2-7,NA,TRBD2,TGTGCCAGCAGCGCCGGGACTAGCGGATCCTACGAGCAGTACTTC,CASSAGTSGSYEQYF
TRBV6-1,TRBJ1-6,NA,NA,TGTGCCAGCGGTGATTATCAGAATTCACCCCTCCACTTT,CASGDYQNSPLHF
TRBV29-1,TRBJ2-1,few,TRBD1,TGCAGCGGCGTTGACAGGGCTTGGGAAGGTGAGCAGTTCTTC,CSGVDRAWEGEQFF
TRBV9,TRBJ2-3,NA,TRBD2,TGTGCCAGCAGCGTAGAGGCGGGAGTTAGGGCAGATACGCAGTATTTT,CASSVEAGVRADTQYF
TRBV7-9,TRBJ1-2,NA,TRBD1,TGTGCCAGCAGCTTAGGGACAGGGTCCTATGGCTACACCTTC,CASSLGTGSYGYTF
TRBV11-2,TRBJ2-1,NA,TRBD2,TGTGCCAGCAGCTTTTCGGACCCGGGACTAGCGCTTGAGCAGTTCTTC,CASSFSDPGLALEQFF
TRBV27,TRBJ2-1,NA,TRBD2,TGTGCCAGCAGTTTTATGGGACTAGCGGGAGGGGGGGGCTTCAATGAGCAGTTCTTC,CASSFMGLAGGGGFNEQFF